The present TCR beta chain was sequenced within a study of CD8 T cells in ankylosing spondylitis. Study-level results: Before this, some motif variants had been reported in reactive arthritis synovial fluid and blood. Reportedly, disease-linked clones are significantly enriched in ankylosing spondylitis patients' matched synovial fluid. Among TCR beta sequences, a motif of several highly homologous variants appeared characteristic of ankylosing spondylitis blood.

V shed 0 bases and J shed 3 bases, with 12 bases lying between them. The CDR3 has 15 amino acids. Germline V gene data show CDR1 as SGHRS and CDR2 as YFSETQ. Comment on this clonotype: As yet, its antigen is unknown.

TCRdb re-analysed the 5' RACE reads in MiXCR, keeping a single row per CDR3 protein. The top ten hold nearly 7% of the sample, which has about 540,000 distinct CDR3 sequences, roughly 12% seen once. The chain has TRBV5-1 and TRBJ1-2, with D perhaps matching TRBD1 (5 bases). This receptor was identified in a male donor with ankylosing spondylitis. Sequencing was done on a sample of blood, either unsorted or a sorted T cell fraction (not recorded which). CDR3 sequence: CASSLGGGNDYGYTF. The CDR3 DNA is TGCGCCAGCAGCTTGGGCGGGGGTAACGACTATGGCTACACCTTC.